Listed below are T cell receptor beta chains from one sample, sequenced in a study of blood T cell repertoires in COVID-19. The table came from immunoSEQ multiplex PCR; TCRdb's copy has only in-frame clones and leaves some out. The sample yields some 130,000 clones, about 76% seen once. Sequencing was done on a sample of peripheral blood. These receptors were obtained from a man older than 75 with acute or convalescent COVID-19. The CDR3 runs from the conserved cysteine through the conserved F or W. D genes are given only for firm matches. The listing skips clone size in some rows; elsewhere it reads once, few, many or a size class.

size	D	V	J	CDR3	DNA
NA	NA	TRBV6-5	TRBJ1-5	CASRAGYNQPQHF	TGTGCCAGCAGGGCAGGTTACAATCAGCCCCAGCATTTT
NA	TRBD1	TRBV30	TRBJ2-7	CAWGQGVYEQYF	TGTGCCTGGGGACAGGGGGTATACGAGCAGTACTTC
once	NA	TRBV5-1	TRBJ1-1	CASSLSLHRRGGNTEAFF	TGCGCCAGCAGCTTGAGTCTTCATCGGAGGGGAGGGAACACTGAAGCTTTCTTT
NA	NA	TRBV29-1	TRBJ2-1	CSVDNSYNEQFF	TGCAGCGTTGACAACTCCTACAATGAGCAGTTCTTC
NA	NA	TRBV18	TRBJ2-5	CASSPSPQETQYF	TGTGCCAGCTCACCGAGTCCCCAAGAGACCCAGTACTTC
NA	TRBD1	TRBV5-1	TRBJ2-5	CASSPSNGAGGEETQYF	TGCGCCAGCAGCCCCTCGAACGGGGCAGGGGGCGAAGAGACCCAGTACTTC
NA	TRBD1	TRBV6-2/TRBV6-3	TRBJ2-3	CASSYSTGGATDTQYF	TGTGCCAGCAGTTACTCGACAGGGGGCGCCACAGATACGCAGTATTTT
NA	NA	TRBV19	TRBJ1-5	CASSSRGNQPQHF	TGTGCCAGTAGTTCCCGGGGGAATCAGCCCCAGCATTTT
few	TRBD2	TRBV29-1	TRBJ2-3	CSVASGETTDTQYF	TGCAGCGTTGCTAGCGGGGAGACCACAGATACGCAGTATTTT
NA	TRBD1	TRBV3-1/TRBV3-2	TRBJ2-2	CASSEEGASGELFF	TGTGCCAGCAGCGAAGAGGGGGCCTCCGGGGAGCTGTTTTTT
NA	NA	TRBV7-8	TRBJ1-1	CASSLGSLQAATEAFF	TGTGCCAGCAGCTTAGGCTCGTTGCAGGCAGCCACTGAAGCTTTCTTT
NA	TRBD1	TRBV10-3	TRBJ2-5	CAISRQGGGRETQYF	TGTGCCATCAGTAGACAGGGGGGGGGCCGAGAGACCCAGTACTTC
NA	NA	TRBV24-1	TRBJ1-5	CATSDPGRDSYSNQPQHF	TGTGCCACCAGTGACCCCGGGCGCGACAGTTATAGCAATCAGCCCCAGCATTTT